The 18 T cell receptor beta chains listed next were all sequenced from one sample in a study of tumor-infiltrating lymphocytes in primary liver carcinoma. Unsorted whole blood supplied the RNA, and germline DNA was extracted too. Researchers generated TCR beta cDNA from around 0.55 ug of total RNA, relying on a constant-region primer. It was through three nested multiplex PCR rounds of slightly modified ARM-PCR that TCR beta libraries arose. TRBV1-TRBV30 forward primers and a C-beta reverse primer were used in the first two PCR rounds, which each ran for about 9 cycles. MiXCR, run by TCRdb on the multiplex PCR reads, gives a single entry per CDR3 protein. The data show around 330,000 distinct CDR3 sequences, 58% seen once. Sequenced: peripheral blood. These receptors were obtained from a woman aged 30 to 39 with primary liver carcinoma and hepatitis B virus infection.

This clonotype was found a few times. The chain employs TRBV20-1 and TRBJ2-1, with a possible D match to TRBD2 (6 bases). The CDR3 covers 16 residues. CDR1 and CDR2 from the germline V gene are DFQATT and SNEGSKA (reference sequence). V lost 4 bases and J lost 5, with 21 bases in between. CDR3: CSAKVSGARSNNEQFF. The CDR3 DNA follows: TGCAGTGCTAAAGTATCGGGAGCGAGATCCAACAATGAGCAGTTCTTC.

This rearrangement joins TRBV10-3 to TRBJ2-1, with D possibly being TRBD2 (6 bases). The CDR3 runs to 15 residues. The V gene lost 6 bases and the J gene lost 6 bases, with 18 bases spanning the gap. Germline lookup yields CDR1 ENHRY and CDR2 SYGVKD. The CDR3 region is CAIRGTGRDLNEQFF. CDR3 bases: TGTGCCATCAGGGGAACCGGGAGAGACCTCAATGAGCAGTTCTTC.

In its sample, this clonotype was seen once. This chain uses TRBV12-5 with TRBJ1-2; D call uncertain. The germline V gene has CDR1 LGHNT and CDR2 FRNRAP. This CDR3 contains 14 residues. V lost 7 bases to trimming and J lost 10 bases, with 22 bases between them. The CDR3 coding sequence is TGTGCTAGTGACCCCCGGGGTACCGCGCAAGTCTACACCTTC. Protein: CASDPRGTAQVYTF.

The chain is built from TRBV5-5 and TRBJ2-6; weak D call: TRBD2 (5 bases). The CDR3 runs 15 residues. Trimming took 7 bases from V and 0 from J, leaving 11 bases between them. The germline CDR1 and CDR2 sequences are SGHKS and YYEKEE (reference sequence). As DNA, the CDR3 is TGTGCCAGCCAAGCGGTACTCTCTGGGGCCAACGTCCTGACTTTC. Translation: CASQAVLSGANVLTF.

A word on this clonotype: Given a much more abundant clone one base away, this may be a read error. The V gene is TRBV6-6, the J gene TRBJ1-2; TRBD1 matches 7 bases. CDR1 and CDR2 from the germline V gene are MNHNY and SVGAGI (reference sequence). V trimming: 7 bases; J trimming: 7 bases; junction bases outside the gene matches: 9. CDR3 length: 13 amino acids. CDR3 in DNA: TGTGCCAGCATCGATGGGACAGAGGTTGGCTACACCTTC. Translation gives CASIDGTEVGYTF.

V and J are TRBV6-1 and TRBJ2-5; D is uncertain. Trimming cost V 11 bases and J 3 bases, with 25 bases left between them. Per the germline V gene, CDR1 is MNHNS and CDR2 is SASEGT. The length of the CDR3 is 16 residues. The CDR3 protein is CAPLSRRGVIEETQYF. Here the CDR3 DNA reads TGTGCCCCCCTCTCCCGGAGAGGCGTAATTGAAGAGACCCAGTACTTC.

A word on this clonotype: A read error may explain this, as a much larger clone is one base away. The chain links TRBV12-3 or TRBV12-4 to TRBJ1-5; D ambiguous. This CDR3 is built from 13 residues. Here the CDR3 reads CASSLSQYQPLHF. CDR3 DNA sequence: TGTGCCAGCAGTTTATCTCAATATCAGCCCCTGCATTTT.

The chain carries TRBV6-5 and TRBJ1-1; D might be TRBD1 (5 bases). Trimming pared 8 bases from V and 3 bases from J, leaving 13 bases between. There are 13 residues in the CDR3. Looked up from germline, CDR1 is MNHEY and CDR2 is SVGAGI. The DNA for the CDR3 is TGTGCCAGCGGGGACCTTCTATACACTGAAGCTTTCTTT. The encoded protein is CASGDLLYTEAFF.

In regard to this clonotype: Sequence at one end of the junction differs from germline and may be a read error. The chain has TRBV6-5 and TRBJ1-1; possible D gene TRBD1, 5 bases. Germline CDR1 and CDR2: MNHEY and SVGAGI. The CDR3 has 12 amino acids. For the CDR3, the DNA is TGTGTCAGCAGTTACGGTTCAGGGAGAGCTTTCTTT. Its protein product is CVSSYGSGRAFF.

By frequency in the sample, this clonotype is medium-sized. The genes are TRBV11-3 and TRBJ1-1; D unresolved. The germline V gene has CDR1 SGHNT and CDR2 YENEEA. The V gene lost 3 bases and the J gene lost 5 bases, with 16 bases spanning the gap. This CDR3 has 15 residues. This CDR3 is CASSFAGPAKTEAFF. DNA of the CDR3: TGTGCCAGCAGCTTTGCCGGGCCAGCGAAAACTGAAGCTTTCTTT.

There are many counts of this clonotype. The CDR3 sequence: CASSPGLAGPTDTQYF. The CDR3 bases are TGTGCCAGCAGCCCGGGACTAGCGGGACCCACAGATACGCAGTATTTT. This sequence joins TRBV5-4 and TRBJ2-3, with 13 bases that match TRBD2. The trim removed 4 bases at V and 2 bases at J, leaving 4 bases unmatched. Germline V CDR1 and CDR2: SGHNT, YYREEE (reference sequence). The CDR3 length is 16 residues.

Worth noting for this clonotype: A much larger clone lies one base from this, so it may be a read error. The chain has TRBV11-2 and TRBJ2-2; D is perhaps TRBD2 (6 bases). The CDR3 covers 14 residues. Germline-derived CDR1 and CDR2 are SGHAT and FQNNGV. The CDR3 coding sequence is TGTGCCAGCCTTTCCACTAGCAGCACCGGGGAGCCGTTTTTT. It translates to CASLSTSSTGEPFF.

This chain joins TRBV30 and TRBJ2-1, with D possibly TRBD2 on 5 matching bases. From germline, CDR1 is GTSNPN and CDR2 SVGIG (reference sequence). This CDR3 region has 12 residues. The V end lost 2 bases, the J end lost 10 bases, and 12 bases lay between the germline ends. This CDR3 is CAWSLDPGEQFF. CDR3 nucleotide sequence: TGTGCCTGGAGTCTCGACCCGGGGGAGCAGTTCTTC.

This clonotype was picked up one time. It may be a read error: a sequence one base away is much more abundant. The chain has TRBV6-5 and TRBJ2-1, with TRBD2 matching 8 bases. The J segment lost 8 bases and the V segment lost 7 bases, leaving 7 bases of the junction unmatched. The CDR3 sequence is 13 residues long. Germline V gene lookup returns CDR1 MNHEY and CDR2 SVGAGI. For the CDR3, the DNA is TGTGCCAGCAACAAATCGGGAGGGTATGAGCAGTTCTTC. Protein: CASNKSGGYEQFF.

This clonotype was observed many times. The CDR3 spells CATTRTGGSYEQYF. The CDR3 coding sequence is TGTGCCACTACACGGACAGGGGGTTCCTACGAGCAGTACTTC. The chain uses TRBV6-6 and TRBJ2-7; TRBD1 matches at 10 bases. V was clipped by 10 bases and J by 1 base; unmatched bases: 7. CDR3 length: 14 amino acids. The germline gives CDR1 MNHNY, CDR2 SVGAGI (reference sequence).

The chain links TRBV7-8 to TRBJ2-5, with 10 positions matching TRBD2. Looked up from germline, CDR1 is SGHVS and CDR2 is FQNEAQ. Trimming took 5 bases from V and 6 from J; bases not matched to a gene: 9. The CDR3 has 15 amino acids. CDR3 sequence: CASSTSGRAEQTQYF. CDR3 in DNA: TGTGCCAGCAGCACCAGCGGGAGGGCCGAACAGACCCAGTACTTC. The full variable domain, its missing parts supplied by reference TRBV7-8 and TRBJ2-5, is GAGVSQSPRYKVAKRGQDVALRCDPISGHVSLFWYQQALGQGPEFLTYFQNEAQLDKSGLPSDRFFAERPEGSVSTLKIQRTQQEDSAVYLCASSTSGRAEQTQYFGPGTRLLVL.

This clonotype was seen more than once but under ten times. J is TRBJ1-1 and V is TRBV7-9, with D possibly TRBD1 on 5 matching bases. The CDR3 has 13 residues. Trimming left V 7 bases short and J 11 bases short, with 20 bases between. Germline loops: CDR1 SEHNR, CDR2 FQNEAQ (reference sequence). The CDR3 loop reads CASNKMGDLMAFF. The CDR3 DNA reads TGTGCCAGCAACAAAATGGGGGATTTGATGGCTTTCTTT.

This clonotype was seen just once. A much larger clone lies a single base off, so this may be a read error. The chain combines TRBV29-1 with TRBJ1-1, with D maybe TRBD1 (5 bases). This CDR3 has 12 amino acids. Germline V gene lookup returns CDR1 SQVTM and CDR2 ANQGSEA. The V end was cut by 5 bases, the J end by 0 bases, with 7 bases between. The CDR3 DNA is TGCAGCGTTAACAGGATGAACACTGAAGCTTTCTTT. It yields the protein CSVNRMNTEAFF.